Presented here are 28 T cell receptor beta chains from one specimen sequenced in a study of shared clonotypes between healthy human individuals. Profiled with immunoSEQ multiplex PCR; TCRdb holds only in-frame clones, not every one. The profile covers 2 million to 3 million clones, with roughly 93% appearing a single time and approximately 0.35% taken by the ten largest. Material: naive CD4+ T cells from PBMCs. The subset denotes: CD45RA+ positively selected. The receptors shown here come from a man aged 18 to 30 in good health. Some clones in this sample may be carry-over from other donors' samples.

This clone was picked up one time. The V call is TRBV6-5, the J call TRBJ1-3; D gene unclear. The CDR3 loop spans 16 amino acids. The V and J ends lost 0 bases and 0 bases respectively, with 9 bases between them. Germline V CDR1 and CDR2: MNHEY, SVGAGI. The CDR3, as DNA: TGTGCCAGCAGTTACTCGTCCCCGCCCTCTGGAAACACCATATATTTT. This sequence encodes CASSYSSPPSGNTIYF.

Regarding this clone: Mismatch with germline at one junction end may stem from a read error. The chain joins TRBV25-1 to TRBJ1-4; 10 nucleotides agree with TRBD1. In germline, CDR1 is MGHDK, CDR2 SYGVNS. CDR3 length: 14 amino acids. The CDR3 sequence: CAGSEGQGNEKLFF. CDR3 nucleotides: TGTGCCGGCAGTGAGGGACAGGGGAATGAAAAACTGTTTTTT.

V usage is TRBV15 and J usage is TRBJ1-5, with D perhaps matching TRBD1 (6 bases). In germline, CDR1 is LNHNV, CDR2 YYDKDF (reference sequence). This CDR3 spans 15 amino acids. The V end lost 1 base, the J end lost 3 bases, and 10 bases lay between the germline ends. The CDR3 region is CATSRGGTINQPQHF. CDR3 coding DNA: TGTGCCACCAGCAGAGGGGGGACAATCAATCAGCCCCAGCATTTT. Using reference TRBV15 and TRBJ1-5 for the parts outside the CDR3, the full variable domain is DAMVIQNPRYQVTQFGKPVTLSCSQTLNHNVMYWYQQKSSQAPKLLFHYYDKDFNNEADTPDNFQSRRPNTSFCFLDIRSPGLGDTAMYLCATSRGGTINQPQHFGDGTRLSIL.

To note about this clone: The sample contains more than one DNA sequence encoding this CDR3. The rearrangement joins TRBV2 to TRBJ2-7; TRBD2 matches 7 bases. The CDR3 loop spans 13 amino acids. Germline lookup yields CDR1 SNHLY and CDR2 FYNNEI. V lost 7 bases and J lost 6; bases outside the gene matches: 9. In DNA, the CDR3 is TGTGCCAGCAACGGGGAGGCGGGAGTCGAGCAGTACTTC. As protein: CASNGEAGVEQYF.

This clone has only one observation. The CDR3 sequence: CASSSTSGEYEQYF. CDR3 in DNA: TGCGCCAGCAGCTCGACTAGCGGAGAGTACGAGCAGTACTTC. V usage is TRBV5-1 and J usage is TRBJ2-7, with TRBD2 identical over 9 bases. Germline lookup yields CDR1 SGHRS and CDR2 YFSETQ. V lost 3 bases to trimming and J lost 4 bases; unmatched junction nucleotides: 5. This CDR3 is built from 14 residues.

This clone occurred once. Here the CDR3 DNA reads TGTGCCAGCAGCTTAATAGGGGACAGAATGTACGATGAGCAGTTCTTC. It is translated as CASSLIGDRMYDEQFF. The gene calls are TRBV13 and TRBJ2-1; 7 nucleotides match TRBD1. The CDR3 consists of 16 residues. Germline V gene lookup returns CDR1 PRHDT and CDR2 FYEKMQ (reference sequence). The trim removed 2 bases at V and 8 bases at J, leaving 12 bases unmatched.

The chain carries TRBV5-1 and TRBJ2-2; D possibly corresponds to TRBD2 (6 bases). Germline-derived CDR1 and CDR2 are SGHRS and YFSETQ. Trimming stripped 0 bases from V and 0 bases from J, with 12 bases between. The CDR3 loop spans 17 amino acids. The CDR3 reads CASSLDLLASNTGELFF. CDR3 coding DNA: TGCGCCAGCAGCTTGGACTTGCTAGCGTCGAACACCGGGGAGCTGTTTTTT.

The rearrangement joins TRBV6-6 to TRBJ1-4, with 8 nucleotides matching TRBD1. V trimming: 4 bases; J trimming: 0 bases; junction bases outside the gene matches: 4. Germline CDR1 and CDR2: MNHNY and SVGAGI (reference sequence). CDR3 length equals 16 residues. The CDR3 reads CASSWDRPATNEKLFF. The CDR3 DNA reads TGTGCCAGCAGTTGGGACAGGCCAGCAACTAATGAAAAACTGTTTTTT.

The chain carries TRBV2 and TRBJ2-3; D gene ambiguous. Trimming left V 1 base short and J 5 bases short, with 7 bases between. The CDR3 is made up of 13 amino acids. CDR1 and CDR2 (germline): SNHLY, FYNNEI. The CDR3 bases are TGTGCCAGCAGTGAAGGGACGGTAGATACGCAGTATTTT. Translated: CASSEGTVDTQYF. Filled out from reference TRBV2 and TRBJ2-3, the complete variable domain reads EPEVTQTPSHQVTQMGQEVILRCVPISNHLYFYWYRQILGQKVEFLVSFYNNEISEKSEIFDDQFSVERPDGSNFTLKIRSTKLEDSAMYFCASSEGTVDTQYFGPGTRLTVL.

The V and J genes are TRBV2 and TRBJ2-1, with D perhaps being TRBD1 or TRBD2 (5 bases each). Per the germline V gene, CDR1 is SNHLY and CDR2 is FYNNEI. The CDR3 is made up of 15 amino acids. V was clipped by 3 bases and J by 7 bases, with 16 bases between them. CDR3: CASSEDGTHRNEQFF. DNA for the CDR3: TGTGCCAGCAGTGAGGATGGGACCCATCGAAATGAGCAGTTCTTC. Full variable domain (remainder filled in from reference TRBV2 and TRBJ2-1): EPEVTQTPSHQVTQMGQEVILRCVPISNHLYFYWYRQILGQKVEFLVSFYNNEISEKSEIFDDQFSVERPDGSNFTLKIRSTKLEDSAMYFCASSEDGTHRNEQFFGPGTRLTVL.

This chain joins TRBV7-2 and TRBJ2-7; D call uncertain. Germline lookup yields CDR1 SGHTA and CDR2 FQGNSA. CDR3 length: 14 residues. Trimming removed 8 bases from V and 1 base from J, with 15 bases in between. DNA for the CDR3: TGTGCCAGCGCCGGCAATTCAGGATCCTACGAGCAGTACTTC. As protein: CASAGNSGSYEQYF.

This clone appeared a single time. V gene TRBV6-6 combines with J gene TRBJ1-4; no clear D gene. The V gene's germline CDR1 is MNHNY and CDR2 SVGAGI (reference sequence). This CDR3 region has 16 residues. V was cut by 0 bases and J by 11 bases, with 19 bases left in between. The CDR3 DNA reads as TGTGCCAGCAGTTACTCGGCGGGAGGGTTTGGTGGGAAACTGTTTTTT. This codes for CASSYSAGGFGGKLFF.

The chain recombines TRBV11-3 with TRBJ2-2; D unresolved. Trimming left V 0 bases short and J 6 bases short, with 5 bases between. The CDR3 covers 13 residues. Germline CDR1 and CDR2: SGHNT and YENEEA. In DNA form, the CDR3 reads TGTGCCAGCAGCTTAGAAGTGGCCGGGGAGCTGTTTTTT. Amino acid sequence: CASSLEVAGELFF. The whole variable domain, remainder taken from reference TRBV11-3 and TRBJ2-2, is EAGVVQSPRYKIIEKKQPVAFWCNPISGHNTLYWYLQNLGQGPELLIRYENEEAVDDSQLPKDRFSAERLKGVDSTLKIQPAELGDSAVYLCASSLEVAGELFFGEGSRLTVL.

As DNA, the CDR3 is TGTGCCAGCAGCATCGACAGGGGAGCTGGAAACACCATATATTTT. This codes for CASSIDRGAGNTIYF. This chain connects TRBV28 to TRBJ1-3; 8 nucleotides align to TRBD1. V was pared by 6 bases and J by 2 bases, with 6 bases of the junction left unmatched. CDR1 MDHEN and CDR2 SYDVKM come from the germline V gene. The CDR3 has 15 residues.

The chain combines TRBV23-1 with TRBJ2-1; D perhaps matches TRBD2 (6 bases). TRBV23-1 is placed among ORFs of uncertain function. The CDR3 contains 13 residues. Deletions cut 3 bases from V and 9 bases from J, with 12 bases between. Here the CDR3 reads CASSQILASEQFF. CDR3 DNA: TGCGCCAGCAGTCAGATACTAGCTTCTGAGCAGTTCTTC.

J is TRBJ2-3 and V is TRBV7-8; 8 bases map to TRBD2. CDR1 and CDR2 from the germline V gene are SGHVS and FQNEAQ. The J segment lost 6 bases and the V segment lost 6 bases, leaving 11 bases of the junction unmatched. The CDR3 consists of 15 residues. The CDR3 DNA reads as TGTGCCAGCAGTCTGCTCAGCGGGAGTGGGGATACGCAGTATTTT. It translates to CASSLLSGSGDTQYF.

This rearrangement joins TRBV5-1 to TRBJ2-1; perhaps TRBD1 as D (5 bases). With 6 bases removed from V and 7 bases from J, the gap between germline ends came to 17 bases. Looked up from germline, CDR1 is SGHRS and CDR2 is YFSETQ. The CDR3 has 14 amino acids. CDR3 in amino acids: CASTYDLGANEQFF. Here the CDR3 DNA reads TGCGCCAGCACCTATGATCTAGGGGCAAATGAGCAGTTCTTC.

The chain employs TRBV7-2 and TRBJ2-7; D ambiguous. The CDR3 extends over 14 amino acids. V was clipped by 3 bases and J by 7 bases, with 16 bases between them. The germline V gene has CDR1 SGHTA and CDR2 FQGNSA. The CDR3 sequence: CASSLAGLGSEQYF. CDR3 coding DNA: TGTGCCAGCAGCTTGGCCGGGTTGGGTTCTGAGCAGTACTTC.

This clone has only a few counts. The chain carries TRBV28 and TRBJ1-1; 9 positions agree with TRBD1. Germline assignment: CDR1 MDHEN and CDR2 SYDVKM. V dropped 7 bases and J dropped 7; count of bases not matched to a gene: 4. This CDR3 has 12 amino acids. The CDR3 protein is CASKDRGLEAFF. The CDR3, as DNA: TGTGCCAGCAAGGACAGGGGCCTTGAAGCTTTCTTT.

The V and J genes are TRBV27 and TRBJ2-7; 9 bases are shared with TRBD1. Unmatched junction bases numbered 11, after V lost 10 bases and J lost 4 bases. The CDR3 loop spans 14 amino acids. Germline V gene data show CDR1 as MNHEY and CDR2 as SMNVEV (reference sequence). The CDR3 nucleotides are TGTGCCACCAGAGCCGGGACAGGGAATTACGAGCAGTACTTC. This encodes CATRAGTGNYEQYF.

This chain joins TRBV6-6 and TRBJ2-7; D is possibly TRBD1 or TRBD2 (6 bases each). The germline V gene encodes CDR1 MNHNY and CDR2 SVGAGI (reference sequence). The CDR3 has 14 amino acids. V lost 4 bases to trimming and J lost 6 bases, with 16 bases between them. CDR3 in DNA: TGTGCCAGCAGTTTTCAAAATAAGGGGGGCGAGCAGTACTTC. Translating gives CASSFQNKGGEQYF.

The table lists this clone with a count of one. Other DNA sequences in the same sample also yield this CDR3. J is TRBJ2-2 and V is TRBV5-1; a possible D gene is TRBD1 (5 bases). Trimming shortened V by 4 bases and J by 3 bases, and 13 bases separated the two germline ends. The CDR3 covers 15 residues. The germline V gene encodes CDR1 SGHRS and CDR2 YFSETQ. The CDR3 nucleotides are TGCGCCAGCAGCCCGGACACCCTTGACACCGGGGAGCTGTTTTTT. This translates into CASSPDTLDTGELFF.

Of note for this clone: Other DNA sequences from this sample encode an identical CDR3 as well. This sequence joins TRBV9 and TRBJ2-3, with D unclear. CDR1 and CDR2 from the germline V gene are SGDLS and YYNGEE. V lost 0 bases, J lost 4 bases, and 9 bases lay in between. The CDR3 has 14 amino acids. CDR3 DNA sequence: TGTGCCAGCAGCGTAGCTGGATGGGCAGATACGCAGTATTTT. Translating it yields CASSVAGWADTQYF.

Of note for this clone: The sample contains more than one DNA sequence encoding this CDR3. V usage is TRBV18 and J usage is TRBJ1-1; no reliable D call. Trimming took 6 bases from V and 1 from J, leaving 9 bases between them. The CDR3 runs 13 residues. The germline gives CDR1 KGHSH, CDR2 LQKENI. CDR3 coding DNA: TGTGCCAGCTCTACTAACAGGAACACTGAAGCTTTCTTT. Amino acid sequence: CASSTNRNTEAFF.

The gene calls are TRBV11-3 and TRBJ2-1; the D is unclear. V lost 5 bases to trimming and J lost 4 bases, with 3 bases between them. This CDR3 contains 11 residues. Germline CDR1 reads SGHNT; CDR2 reads YENEEA. The CDR3 coding sequence is TGTGCCAGCAGCCAATACAATGAGCAGTTCTTC. Its translation is CASSQYNEQFF.

A remark on this clone: This specimen includes other DNA sequences encoding the same CDR3. The rearrangement uses TRBV29-1 and TRBJ1-1; no definite D call. Trimming stripped 4 bases from V and 4 bases from J, with 10 bases between. This CDR3 region has 12 residues. CDR1 SQVTM and CDR2 ANQGSEA come from the germline V gene. For the CDR3, the DNA is TGCAGCGTTGTGGGTCTGGGCACTGAAGCTTTCTTT. This sequence encodes CSVVGLGTEAFF.

On this clone: In the same sample, other DNA sequences code for this CDR3. The chain has TRBV18 and TRBJ2-1, with 8 positions matching TRBD2. With V trimmed by 2 bases and J by 4 bases, 4 bases remained unmatched. The germline V gene has CDR1 KGHSH and CDR2 LQKENI. This CDR3 is built from 15 residues. The CDR3 DNA sequence: TGTGCCAGCTCACCAACTAGCGGTGGGTACAATGAGCAGTTCTTC. Protein product: CASSPTSGGYNEQFF.

The chain combines TRBV28 with TRBJ2-6; TRBD1 matches 7 bases. There are 18 residues in the CDR3. J lost 2 bases, V lost 5 bases, and 12 bases had no gene match. Germline V lookup: CDR1 MDHEN, CDR2 SYDVKM. CDR3 DNA sequence: TGTGCCAGCAGTCCCCGGAGACAGGGTTTAGCTGGGGCCAACGTCCTGACTTTC. It specifies CASSPRRQGLAGANVLTF.